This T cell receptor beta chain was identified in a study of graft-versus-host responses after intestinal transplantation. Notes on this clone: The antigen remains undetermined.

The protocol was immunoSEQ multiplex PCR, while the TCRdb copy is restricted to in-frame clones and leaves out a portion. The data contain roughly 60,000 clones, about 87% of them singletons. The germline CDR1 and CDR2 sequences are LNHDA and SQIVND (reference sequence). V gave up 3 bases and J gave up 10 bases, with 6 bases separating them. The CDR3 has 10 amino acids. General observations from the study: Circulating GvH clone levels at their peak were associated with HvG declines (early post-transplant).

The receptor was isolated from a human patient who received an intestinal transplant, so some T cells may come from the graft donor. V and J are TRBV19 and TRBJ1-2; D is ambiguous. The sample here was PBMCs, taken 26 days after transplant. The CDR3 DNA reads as TGTGCCAGTAGTATGGGCGTCTACACCTTC. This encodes CASSMGVYTF.